Described below is a single T cell receptor beta chain sequence and its context. The data originate from a study of CD8 T cells in Susac syndrome. About 0.5 to 1 ug RNA was reverse transcribed with random hexamers. An immunoSEQ multiplex PCR amplified TCR beta CDR3 over 54 Vbeta and 13 Jbeta. TCRdb re-derived calls from the immunoSEQ multiplex PCR reads in MiXCR, one entry per CDR3 protein. The data hold roughly 200,000 distinct CDR3 sequences, with about 95% observed a single time. Sequencing was carried out using CD4+ T cells from PBMCs. The clonotype comes from a human donor in good health.

The CDR3 DNA reads TGTGCCAGCAGCTTGGATCCTGGAACAAACGAGCAGTACTTC. This gives the protein CASSLDPGTNEQYF. V gene TRBV5-4 combines with J gene TRBJ2-7, with no clear D. V dropped 0 bases and J dropped 5 bases, with 12 bases sitting between them. Germline lookup yields CDR1 SGHNT and CDR2 YYREEE (reference sequence). This CDR3 has 14 amino acids.